These T cell receptor beta chains were read from a single sample in a study of blood T cell repertoires in COVID-19. The repertoire was sequenced with immunoSEQ multiplex PCR; TCRdb's copy has only in-frame clones and lacks some. The sample gives 300,000 to 400,000 clones, about four fifths of which show up once; 3% is in the top ten. Sequences were obtained from peripheral blood. The origin of the receptors is a man under 40 with active or convalescent COVID-19. Both conserved end residues are part of each CDR3. The order of the fields is V gene, D gene, clone size, J gene, CDR3 protein, CDR3 DNA. A D gene is named only where the DNA matches it firmly. Some rows have no size entry. The others give once, few or many, or a class for an expanded clone.

TRBV11-3,-,-,TRBJ1-6,CASSFGYGNSPLHF,TGTGCCAGCAGCTTTGGGTACGGGAATTCACCCCTCCACTTT
TRBV2,-,-,TRBJ1-5,CASSGDLTVNNQPQHF,TGTGCCAGCAGTGGTGATCTTACAGTCAACAATCAGCCCCAGCATTTT
TRBV10-3,-,-,TRBJ1-1,CAISESGGEDTEAFF,TGTGCCATCAGTGAGTCGGGAGGGGAGGACACTGAAGCTTTCTTT
TRBV9,TRBD2,once,TRBJ2-1,CASSVGLSGAYNEQFF,TGTGCCAGCAGCGTAGGGCTTAGCGGGGCCTACAATGAGCAGTTCTTC
TRBV9,TRBD2,-,TRBJ2-1,CASSGEWGLVYNEQFF,TGTGCCAGCAGCGGCGAATGGGGACTAGTCTACAATGAGCAGTTCTTC
TRBV6-1,-,-,TRBJ1-2,CASSFGGFNYGYTF,TGTGCCAGCAGTTTCGGAGGGTTTAACTATGGCTACACCTTC
TRBV7-3,TRBD1,-,TRBJ2-1,CASSLTGQHNEQFF,TGTGCCAGCAGCTTAACGGGACAGCACAATGAGCAGTTCTTC
TRBV5-5,-,-,TRBJ1-6,CASSLSGNSPLHF,TGTGCCAGCAGCTTGAGCGGGAATTCACCCCTCCACTTT
TRBV20-1,TRBD2,-,TRBJ2-7,CSASPGLDREQYF,TGCAGTGCTAGTCCTGGACTAGATCGCGAGCAGTACTTC
TRBV18,TRBD1,-,TRBJ2-7,CASSPGTASYEQYF,TGTGCCAGCTCACCAGGGACAGCTTCCTACGAGCAGTACTTC
TRBV5-5,-,-,TRBJ1-2,CASSLDSPYGYTF,TGTGCCAGCAGCTTGGACAGTCCCTATGGCTACACCTTC
TRBV28,-,-,TRBJ2-5,CASGRGETQYF,TGTGCCAGCGGGAGGGGGGAGACCCAGTACTTC
TRBV4-3,-,-,TRBJ1-5,CASSPGAGQPQHF,TGCGCCAGCAGCCCAGGGGCGGGTCAGCCCCAGCATTTT
TRBV5-1,TRBD2,-,TRBJ2-1,CASSLMTPRQLAGVSYEQFF,TGCGCCAGCAGCTTGATGACCCCACGCCAACTAGCGGGAGTTTCTTATGAGCAGTTCTTC
TRBV14,TRBD1,-,TRBJ1-1,CASSQDRTGGMTEAFF,TGTGCCAGCAGCCAAGATAGGACAGGGGGAATGACTGAAGCTTTCTTT
TRBV7-9,-,-,TRBJ1-1,CASSRTNWAEAFF,TGTGCCAGCAGCCGCACCAACTGGGCCGAAGCTTTCTTT
TRBV7-2,-,-,TRBJ2-1,CASSRGANEQFF,TGTGCCAGCAGCCGGGGGGCCAATGAGCAGTTCTTC
TRBV18,TRBD1,-,TRBJ2-1,CASSLDRDNEQFF,TGTGCCAGCTCGCTGGACAGGGACAATGAGCAGTTCTTC
TRBV15,-,-,TRBJ1-2,CATSSPTRNYGYTF,TGTGCCACCAGCAGCCCAACACGAAACTATGGCTACACCTTC
TRBV12-3/TRBV12-4,-,few,TRBJ1-2,CASTPGGLGYTF,TGTGCCAGCACCCCCGGGGGACTCGGCTACACCTTC
TRBV13,-,-,TRBJ1-6,CASSLGQDNSPLHF,TGTGCCAGCAGCTTAGGTCAGGATAATTCACCCCTCCACTTT
TRBV7-3,-,-,TRBJ1-6,CASSLDAVSPLHF,TGTGCCAGCAGCTTAGACGCGGTTTCACCCCTCCACTTT
TRBV4-3,TRBD2,-,TRBJ2-3,CASSQDYASGFTDTQYF,TGCGCCAGCAGCCAAGATTATGCTAGCGGGTTCACAGATACGCAGTATTTT
TRBV6-5,-,-,TRBJ2-3,CASSQSTDTQYF,TGTGCCAGCAGCCAATCAACAGATACGCAGTATTTT
TRBV7-3,-,-,TRBJ2-1,CASSLGQYNEQFF,TGTGCCAGCAGCTTAGGCCAGTACAATGAGCAGTTCTTC
TRBV19,TRBD1,-,TRBJ1-1,CASSIGAGQMNTEAFF,TGTGCCAGTAGTATAGGGGCGGGACAGATGAACACTGAAGCTTTCTTT
TRBV5-1,TRBD2,-,TRBJ2-1,CASSLRGLAGVEQFF,TGCGCCAGCAGCTTAAGAGGACTAGCGGGGGTTGAGCAGTTCTTC
TRBV24-1,-,-,TRBJ2-3,CATSALAGYSTDTQYF,TGTGCCACCAGTGCTCTGGCGGGGTATAGCACAGATACGCAGTATTTT
TRBV7-6,TRBD1,-,TRBJ1-3,CASSPLRGQVRGNTIYF,TGTGCCAGCAGCCCATTGAGGGGGCAGGTTCGTGGAAACACCATATATTTT
TRBV3-1/TRBV3-2,-,-,TRBJ1-3,CASSPRQSGNTIYF,TGTGCCAGCAGCCCCCGACAGTCTGGAAACACCATATATTTT
TRBV6-1,-,-,TRBJ1-2,CASSEEATGLSYGYTF,TGTGCCAGCAGTGAAGAAGCTACAGGGTTGAGCTATGGCTACACCTTC
TRBV19,TRBD1,-,TRBJ1-1,CASNNPPGTVNTEAFF,TGTGCCAGTAACAACCCTCCCGGGACAGTGAACACTGAAGCTTTCTTT
TRBV4-2,-,-,TRBJ2-2,CASSQERGAWELFF,TGTGCCAGCAGCCAAGAGCGTGGGGCCTGGGAGCTGTTTTTT
TRBV7-6,-,-,TRBJ2-3,CASSKVGSGSTDTQYF,TGTGCCAGCAGCAAAGTTGGAAGCGGGAGCACAGATACGCAGTATTTT
TRBV10-3,TRBD2,-,TRBJ2-7,CAISGSLAGASEQYF,TGTGCCATCAGTGGTAGTCTAGCGGGGGCCTCCGAGCAGTACTTC
TRBV24-1,TRBD2,-,TRBJ2-2,CATSDPTSGGTTGELFF,TGTGCCACCAGTGACCCCACTAGCGGGGGTACCACCGGGGAGCTGTTTTTT
TRBV6-2/TRBV6-3,TRBD1,-,TRBJ2-1,CASSYYGTGLYNEQFF,TGTGCCAGCAGTTACTACGGGACAGGGCTCTACAATGAGCAGTTCTTC
TRBV5-6,-,-,TRBJ2-1,CASSPPARGVQFF,TGTGCCAGCAGCCCCCCGGCACGGGGTGTGCAGTTCTTC
TRBV7-2,-,few,TRBJ2-3,CASSRGGAGTDTQYF,TGTGCCAGCAGCCGCGGAGGGGCGGGCACAGATACGCAGTATTTT
TRBV7-9,-,few,TRBJ2-7,CASSLNSEVYEQYF,TGTGCCAGCAGCCTAAACTCCGAAGTGTACGAGCAGTACTTC
TRBV6-2/TRBV6-3,-,-,TRBJ2-1,CASSLFLSEQFF,TGTGCCAGCAGCCTCTTTTTGAGTGAGCAGTTCTTC
TRBV11-2,-,-,TRBJ2-2,CASSLERRSGSNTGELFF,TGTGCCAGCAGCTTAGAACGCCGCAGCGGGTCGAACACCGGGGAGCTGTTTTTT
TRBV27,-,-,TRBJ2-3,CASSPRARDTDTQYF,TGTGCCAGCAGCCCCCGCGCGCGGGACACAGATACGCAGTATTTT
TRBV19,TRBD1,-,TRBJ1-5,CASSMGQGGQPQHF,TGTGCCAGTAGTATGGGACAGGGCGGCCAGCCCCAGCATTTT
TRBV30,TRBD1,-,TRBJ1-1,CAWNTLPGQGAPATEAFF,TGTGCCTGGAACACTCTTCCTGGACAGGGGGCCCCGGCCACTGAAGCTTTCTTT
TRBV5-1,TRBD2,-,TRBJ2-7,CASSLALAGGNEQYF,TGCGCCAGCAGCTTGGCTCTAGCGGGAGGAAACGAGCAGTACTTC
TRBV28,TRBD1,-,TRBJ2-3,CASSSSGQGFAYF,TGTGCCAGCAGTTCCTCCGGACAGGGGTTTGCGTATTTT
TRBV7-8,-,once,TRBJ1-1,CATRGGNTEAFF,TGTGCCACCCGGGGGGGGAACACTGAAGCTTTCTTT
TRBV27,TRBD1,-,TRBJ2-1,CASSLSHRGNKQFF,TGTGCCAGCAGTTTATCCCACAGGGGCAATAAGCAGTTCTTC
TRBV24-1,TRBD1,-,TRBJ2-7,CATRGTGGSYEQYF,TGTGCCACCAGGGGGACAGGGGGTTCCTACGAGCAGTACTTC